The rows below give T cell receptor beta chains drawn from one sample of a study of identical twins. TCRdb recomputed calls from the 5' RACE reads with MiXCR, one row per CDR3 protein. The sample contains around 530,000 distinct CDR3 sequences, 13% to 15% of which appear only once. These data were also filed under a second study, of yellow fever vaccine responses in identical twins.

Sequencing input: CD4+ T cells sorted from blood. The receptors here all came from a woman between 18 and 30 years old in good health. The CDR3 runs from the conserved cysteine through the conserved F or W. The D gene is left open where the match is weak. Where a row states a size, it is once, few, many or the class of an expanded clone; other rows omit it.

V gene: TRBV12-3/TRBV12-4
D gene: NA
clone size: NA
J gene: TRBJ1-5
CDR3 protein: CASTSGNQPQHF
CDR3 DNA: TGTGCCAGCACTTCTGGGAATCAGCCCCAGCATTTT

V gene: TRBV16
D gene: NA
clone size: few
J gene: TRBJ2-7
CDR3 protein: CASSQLERPNEQYF
CDR3 DNA: TGTGCCAGCAGCCAATTAGAGAGACCCAACGAGCAGTACTTC

V gene: TRBV15
D gene: TRBD2
clone size: few
J gene: TRBJ2-7
CDR3 protein: CATSNLSGTSGSYEQYF
CDR3 DNA: TGTGCCACCAGTAACCTATCCGGGACTAGCGGGAGCTACGAGCAGTACTTC

V gene: TRBV12-3/TRBV12-4
D gene: NA
clone size: once
J gene: TRBJ1-1
CDR3 protein: CASSLTQKRGVPVAFF
CDR3 DNA: TGTGCCAGCAGTTTGACACAAAAACGAGGAGTTCCGGTGGCTTTCTTT

V gene: TRBV12-3/TRBV12-4
D gene: NA
clone size: NA
J gene: TRBJ2-3
CDR3 protein: CASSLRAALTDTQYF
CDR3 DNA: TGTGCCAGCAGTCTACGAGCGGCCCTCACAGATACGCAGTATTTT

V gene: TRBV7-9
D gene: NA
clone size: NA
J gene: TRBJ2-2
CDR3 protein: CASSFTGPGELFF
CDR3 DNA: TGTGCCAGCAGCTTCACAGGCCCCGGGGAGCTGTTTTTT

V gene: TRBV7-2
D gene: NA
clone size: NA
J gene: TRBJ2-7
CDR3 protein: CASSLGYGVDEQYF
CDR3 DNA: TGTGCCAGCAGCTTAGGTTATGGCGTAGACGAGCAGTACTTC

V gene: TRBV2
D gene: NA
clone size: few
J gene: TRBJ2-3
CDR3 protein: CASSYSLGDTQYF
CDR3 DNA: TGTGCCAGCAGTTACAGCCTAGGGGATACGCAGTATTTT

V gene: TRBV21-1
D gene: NA
clone size: few
J gene: TRBJ2-5
CDR3 protein: CASSKDVERERQETQYF
CDR3 DNA: TGTGCCAGCAGCAAAGATGTTGAGCGGGAGCGACAAGAGACCCAGTACTTC

V gene: TRBV29-1
D gene: NA
clone size: few
J gene: TRBJ2-2
CDR3 protein: CSGGVTGELFF
CDR3 DNA: TGCAGCGGGGGGGTCACCGGGGAGCTGTTTTTT

V gene: TRBV29-1
D gene: TRBD1
clone size: few
J gene: TRBJ2-4
CDR3 protein: CSAETGAKNIQYF
CDR3 DNA: TGCAGCGCCGAGACAGGGGCGAAAAACATTCAGTACTTC

V gene: TRBV20-1
D gene: NA
clone size: few
J gene: TRBJ1-1
CDR3 protein: CSARAPGTAAFF
CDR3 DNA: TGCAGTGCTAGGGCTCCCGGGACCGCAGCTTTCTTT

V gene: TRBV20-1
D gene: TRBD1
clone size: NA
J gene: TRBJ2-1
CDR3 protein: CSARPGTAYNEQFF
CDR3 DNA: TGCAGTGCTAGACCCGGGACAGCATACAATGAGCAGTTCTTC

V gene: TRBV20-1
D gene: NA
clone size: many
J gene: TRBJ1-6
CDR3 protein: CSAPDGSQTNSPLHF
CDR3 DNA: TGCAGTGCCCCTGATGGGAGTCAGACGAATTCACCCCTCCACTTT

V gene: TRBV12-3/TRBV12-4
D gene: TRBD2
clone size: few
J gene: TRBJ2-1
CDR3 protein: CASMPGLAGALATF
CDR3 DNA: TGTGCCAGTATGCCGGGACTAGCGGGGGCCCTAGCGACCTTC

V gene: TRBV24-1
D gene: NA
clone size: NA
J gene: TRBJ1-6
CDR3 protein: CATSDSSYNSPLHF
CDR3 DNA: TGTGCCACCAGTGATTCGTCCTATAATTCACCCCTCCACTTT

V gene: TRBV6-2/TRBV6-3
D gene: TRBD2
clone size: few
J gene: TRBJ2-4
CDR3 protein: CASSYSTGGASKNIQYF
CDR3 DNA: TGTGCCAGCAGTTACTCGACCGGGGGGGCTTCCAAAAACATTCAGTACTTC

V gene: TRBV7-8
D gene: NA
clone size: few
J gene: TRBJ2-1
CDR3 protein: CASSLGAGLVHNEQFF
CDR3 DNA: TGTGCCAGCAGCTTAGGTGCCGGGTTGGTCCACAATGAGCAGTTCTTC

V gene: TRBV4-1
D gene: NA
clone size: few
J gene: TRBJ2-7
CDR3 protein: CASSQDRRNYEQYF
CDR3 DNA: TGCGCCAGCAGCCAAGACCGTCGGAACTACGAGCAGTACTTC

V gene: TRBV7-9
D gene: TRBD1
clone size: few
J gene: TRBJ2-2
CDR3 protein: CASSSHRGNTGELFF
CDR3 DNA: TGTGCCAGCAGCTCACACAGGGGGAACACCGGGGAGCTGTTTTTT

V gene: TRBV7-2
D gene: TRBD2
clone size: NA
J gene: TRBJ2-3
CDR3 protein: CASSLALSGRARDTQYF
CDR3 DNA: TGTGCCAGCAGCTTAGCCCTTAGCGGGAGGGCCAGGGATACGCAGTATTTT

V gene: TRBV29-1
D gene: NA
clone size: few
J gene: TRBJ2-1
CDR3 protein: CSVGLGPNEQFF
CDR3 DNA: TGCAGCGTTGGACTAGGACCCAATGAGCAGTTCTTC

V gene: TRBV5-1
D gene: TRBD1
clone size: few
J gene: TRBJ2-3
CDR3 protein: CASSAGTGLTDTQYF
CDR3 DNA: TGCGCCAGCAGTGCCGGGACAGGTCTCACAGATACGCAGTATTTT

V gene: TRBV11-3
D gene: TRBD1
clone size: NA
J gene: TRBJ2-2
CDR3 protein: CASGTGPGTGELFF
CDR3 DNA: TGTGCCAGCGGGACAGGGCCGGGCACCGGGGAGCTGTTTTTT

V gene: TRBV2
D gene: TRBD2
clone size: few
J gene: TRBJ2-2
CDR3 protein: CASNGVAGPGAGELFF
CDR3 DNA: TGTGCCAGCAACGGGGTAGCGGGACCTGGCGCCGGGGAGCTGTTTTTT

V gene: TRBV29-1
D gene: TRBD2
clone size: NA
J gene: TRBJ2-7
CDR3 protein: CSVEAVAGNLQYF
CDR3 DNA: TGCAGCGTTGAAGCGGTAGCGGGAAACTTGCAGTACTTC

V gene: TRBV27
D gene: NA
clone size: NA
J gene: TRBJ2-1
CDR3 protein: CASAPGPRNEQFF
CDR3 DNA: TGTGCCAGCGCTCCGGGACCACGCAATGAGCAGTTCTTC

V gene: TRBV4-1
D gene: TRBD1
clone size: NA
J gene: TRBJ2-6
CDR3 protein: CASSQPGQRPPGANVLTF
CDR3 DNA: TGCGCCAGCAGCCAGCCGGGACAGCGTCCTCCTGGGGCCAACGTCCTGACTTTC

V gene: TRBV5-1
D gene: TRBD2
clone size: NA
J gene: TRBJ2-5
CDR3 protein: CASSFTSGDQETQYF
CDR3 DNA: TGCGCCAGCAGCTTTACTAGCGGGGACCAAGAGACCCAGTACTTC

V gene: TRBV20-1
D gene: TRBD2
clone size: NA
J gene: TRBJ2-1
CDR3 protein: CSAREGTSGVLSSYNEQFF
CDR3 DNA: TGCAGTGCTAGAGAGGGGACTAGCGGAGTACTTAGCTCCTACAATGAGCAGTTCTTC

V gene: TRBV28
D gene: NA
clone size: NA
J gene: TRBJ2-7
CDR3 protein: CASSLWIDEQYF
CDR3 DNA: TGTGCCAGCAGTTTATGGATTGACGAGCAGTACTTC

V gene: TRBV29-1
D gene: TRBD1
clone size: many
J gene: TRBJ2-2
CDR3 protein: CSYRQGDTGELFF
CDR3 DNA: TGCAGCTACCGACAGGGAGACACCGGGGAGCTGTTTTTT

V gene: TRBV29-1
D gene: NA
clone size: NA
J gene: TRBJ2-5
CDR3 protein: CSVDGRQGQETQYF
CDR3 DNA: TGCAGCGTTGACGGTCGGCAGGGGCAAGAGACCCAGTACTTC

V gene: TRBV6-5
D gene: TRBD2
clone size: few
J gene: TRBJ2-3
CDR3 protein: CASSYTVAGVTDTQYF
CDR3 DNA: TGTGCCAGCAGTTACACGGTAGCGGGAGTGACAGATACGCAGTATTTT

V gene: TRBV27
D gene: NA
clone size: NA
J gene: TRBJ2-3
CDR3 protein: CASRPRAGSDTQYF
CDR3 DNA: TGTGCCAGTCGTCCCCGGGCGGGATCAGATACGCAGTATTTT

V gene: TRBV3-1
D gene: NA
clone size: NA
J gene: TRBJ2-7
CDR3 protein: CASCQDLPGWNEQYF
CDR3 DNA: TGTGCCAGCTGCCAAGATCTTCCAGGTTGGAACGAGCAGTACTTC

V gene: TRBV12-5
D gene: NA
clone size: few
J gene: TRBJ2-3
CDR3 protein: CASGLGLQDSDTQYF
CDR3 DNA: TGTGCTAGTGGTTTAGGACTCCAGGACTCAGATACGCAGTATTTT

V gene: TRBV10-3
D gene: NA
clone size: NA
J gene: TRBJ2-2
CDR3 protein: CAISSQGSVGELFF
CDR3 DNA: TGTGCCATCAGTTCCCAGGGTTCGGTCGGGGAGCTGTTTTTT

V gene: TRBV29-1
D gene: TRBD1
clone size: few
J gene: TRBJ1-5
CDR3 protein: CSAPEGAGCSNQPQHF
CDR3 DNA: TGCAGCGCCCCGGAGGGGGCAGGGTGTAGCAATCAGCCCCAGCATTTT

V gene: TRBV19
D gene: TRBD2
clone size: NA
J gene: TRBJ2-3
CDR3 protein: CASTETSGSPDTQYF
CDR3 DNA: TGTGCCAGTACGGAGACTAGCGGGAGTCCAGATACGCAGTATTTT

V gene: TRBV20-1
D gene: TRBD2
clone size: NA
J gene: TRBJ2-7
CDR3 protein: CSARGVAGDPDEQYF
CDR3 DNA: TGCAGTGCTAGGGGGGTAGCGGGAGATCCCGACGAGCAGTACTTC

V gene: TRBV20-1
D gene: TRBD2
clone size: few
J gene: TRBJ2-3
CDR3 protein: CSATLFGASGRSDTQYF
CDR3 DNA: TGCAGTGCCACACTCTTTGGGGCTAGCGGGAGATCTGATACGCAGTATTTT

V gene: TRBV12-3/TRBV12-4
D gene: NA
clone size: NA
J gene: TRBJ1-1
CDR3 protein: CASSPGRTEAFF
CDR3 DNA: TGTGCCAGCAGTCCTGGGAGGACTGAAGCTTTCTTT

V gene: TRBV29-1
D gene: NA
clone size: many
J gene: TRBJ2-3
CDR3 protein: CSVEGQGGDTQYF
CDR3 DNA: TGCAGCGTTGAAGGGCAGGGGGGAGATACGCAGTATTTT

V gene: TRBV29-1
D gene: NA
clone size: few
J gene: TRBJ2-3
CDR3 protein: CSAHPGDTQYF
CDR3 DNA: TGCAGCGCCCACCCCGGAGATACGCAGTATTTT

V gene: TRBV12-3/TRBV12-4
D gene: TRBD2
clone size: NA
J gene: TRBJ2-1
CDR3 protein: CASSRKREGHNEQFF
CDR3 DNA: TGTGCCAGCAGTCGAAAGCGGGAGGGCCACAATGAGCAGTTCTTC